A selection of T cell receptor beta chains follows, all from one sample in a study of brain T cells in children with intractable seizures. Profiled with immunoSEQ multiplex PCR; TCRdb holds only in-frame clones, not every one. Among 340,000 or so clones listed, 93% were seen once. This specimen consisted of peripheral blood, obtained approximately 5 months after surgery. Receptor source: a boy younger than two with tuberous sclerosis and intractable seizures. CDR3s include the opening cysteine and the closing phenylalanine or tryptophan. The D gene is left open where the match is weak. Rows give clone size only sometimes, using once, few, many, or a class for an expanded clone.

v_gene	j_gene	abundance	d_gene	CDR3nt	CDR3aa
TRBV7-2	TRBJ1-1	.	.	TGTGCCAGCAGCTTATGGGGAGGCACTGAAGCTTTCTTT	CASSLWGGTEAFF
TRBV12-3/TRBV12-4	TRBJ2-7	.	.	TGTGCCAGCAGTTTAGTTTGGGGGGACGAGCAGTACTTC	CASSLVWGDEQYF
TRBV30	TRBJ1-2	.	.	TGTGCCTGGACGAATAACTATGGCTACACCTTC	CAWTNNYGYTF
TRBV9	TRBJ2-7	.	.	TGTGCCAGCAGTCGAAATGACTACGAGCAGTACTTC	CASSRNDYEQYF
TRBV27	TRBJ2-7	.	TRBD1	TGTGCCAGCAGTGCCTCGCCGGGACAGGGAAACGAGCAGTACTTC	CASSASPGQGNEQYF
TRBV14	TRBJ1-5	few	.	TGTGCCAGCAGCCAAGGCGGTGGACGGTATTATAGCAATCAGCCCCAGCATTTT	CASSQGGGRYYSNQPQHF
TRBV6-4	TRBJ1-5	once	TRBD1	TGTGCCAGCAGTCAGGACAGGAATTCGAAGCCCCAGCATTTT	CASSQDRNSKPQHF
TRBV3-1/TRBV3-2	TRBJ1-3	.	.	TGTGCCAGCAGTCCCTCGGCCGAGACCCTCCACTCTGGAAACACCATATATTTT	CASSPSAETLHSGNTIYF
TRBV7-9	TRBJ1-1	.	.	TGTGCCAGCAGCCCAAGAACAGAAGCTTTCTTT	CASSPRTEAFF
TRBV10-3	TRBJ1-2	.	.	TGTGCCATCAGTGAGAAGAGGGAACAGGGAGGTAACTATGGCTACACCTTC	CAISEKREQGGNYGYTF
TRBV12-3/TRBV12-4	TRBJ1-2	.	.	TGTGCCAGCAGTTTAGCGCCATGGGAAGGCTACACCTTC	CASSLAPWEGYTF
TRBV7-9	TRBJ2-1	.	.	TGTGCCAGCAGCCCATTTCGCGCCTACAATGAGCAGTTCTTC	CASSPFRAYNEQFF
TRBV7-9	TRBJ1-2	.	TRBD1	TGTGCCAGCAGCCCGGGGGACAGCGCCTGCTATGGCTACACCTTC	CASSPGDSACYGYTF
TRBV7-9	TRBJ1-1	.	.	TGTGCCAGCAGCTTTACGCTAGGACAGACGAACACTGAAGCTTTCTTT	CASSFTLGQTNTEAFF
TRBV24-1	TRBJ1-2	.	.	TGTGCCACCGAGGGTAACTATGGCTACACCTTC	CATEGNYGYTF
TRBV11-2	TRBJ2-3	.	TRBD2	TGTGCCAGCAGCCCCGGGGCTAGCGGGAGTATCGTAGATACGCAGTATTTT	CASSPGASGSIVDTQYF
TRBV6-5	TRBJ2-1	.	TRBD2	TGTGCCAGCAGTTCTAGCGGGCCGTACAATGAGCAGTTCTTC	CASSSSGPYNEQFF
TRBV24-1	TRBJ2-1	.	TRBD2	TGTGCCACCAGTGATACGGGACTAGCGGGAAACAATGAGCAGTTCTTC	CATSDTGLAGNNEQFF
TRBV10-1	TRBJ2-5	once	TRBD2	TGCGCCAGCAGTGAGTCTGCCTTCGTACCGTTTAGCGGGGAGACCCAGTACTTC	CASSESAFVPFSGETQYF
TRBV29-1	TRBJ2-7	.	.	TGCAGCGTTCGGGGCTCCTACGAGCAGTACTTC	CSVRGSYEQYF
TRBV7-9	TRBJ2-1	.	.	TGTGCCAGCAGCTTAGGGGGACTCCAACCGTACAATGAGCAGTTCTTC	CASSLGGLQPYNEQFF
TRBV29-1	TRBJ1-2	.	.	TGCAGCGTTGAATCCGGTACGGGCTACACCTTC	CSVESGTGYTF
TRBV4-1	TRBJ2-3	.	.	TGCGCCAGCAGCCAAGGGGGTTGGCGGGACACAGATACGCAGTATTTT	CASSQGGWRDTDTQYF
TRBV7-3	TRBJ2-5	.	.	TGTGCCAGCAGCGCGGGACATCGGGAGACCCAGTACTTC	CASSAGHRETQYF
TRBV5-1	TRBJ2-3	.	.	TGCGCCAGCATCCAACCTAGCACAGATACGCAGTATTTT	CASIQPSTDTQYF
TRBV15	TRBJ2-3	.	TRBD2	TGTGCCACCAGCAGAGATTGGAAGCGGGGGGGCCCAGATACGCAGTATTTT	CATSRDWKRGGPDTQYF
TRBV7-8	TRBJ2-5	.	.	TGTGCCAGCAGCCGACAGCCCCAAGAGACCCAGTACTTC	CASSRQPQETQYF
TRBV13	TRBJ2-5	.	TRBD1	TGTGCCAGCAGCTCCGGGACAGGGAGGGCCCAAGAGACCCAGTACTTC	CASSSGTGRAQETQYF
TRBV6-5	TRBJ2-7	.	.	TGTGCCAGCAGGGACGGGTATTCTAAATCGATCGGGCAGTACTTC	CASRDGYSKSIGQYF
TRBV15	TRBJ1-1	.	.	TGTGCCACCAGCATGACCTACAGGGTGCTAAACACTGAAGCTTTCTTT	CATSMTYRVLNTEAFF
TRBV29-1	TRBJ1-1	once	.	TGCAGCGTTGAAGGCAGAGAGAACACTGAAGCTTTCTTT	CSVEGRENTEAFF
TRBV7-9	TRBJ1-2	once	.	TGTGCCAGCAGCTTAAACGGCCCCTATGGCTACACCTTC	CASSLNGPYGYTF
TRBV7-8	TRBJ2-3	once	.	TGTGCCAGCAGCTTAGGGGGGTGGGCCCCGGGCCCAGATACGCAGTATTTT	CASSLGGWAPGPDTQYF
TRBV3-1/TRBV3-2	TRBJ2-5	once	TRBD2	TGTGCCAGCAGCCTATTGGGCGGGAGGGCCCCAGAGACCCAGTACTTC	CASSLLGGRAPETQYF
TRBV6-6	TRBJ2-3	.	.	TGTGCCACAGCGGGGGACAGTAGCACAGATACGCAGTATTTT	CATAGDSSTDTQYF
TRBV15	TRBJ1-4	.	TRBD1	TGTGCCACCAGCTTCCGGACAGGGGGCCTATCTAATGAAAAACTGTTTTTT	CATSFRTGGLSNEKLFF
TRBV28	TRBJ1-1	.	.	TGTGCCAGCCTACCGGAGAAGGGGGTCGCGTGGGCTTTCTTT	CASLPEKGVAWAFF
TRBV19	TRBJ2-3	.	.	TGTGCCAGTAGTGGACTCTCCACAGATACGCAGTATTTT	CASSGLSTDTQYF
TRBV30	TRBJ2-7	.	TRBD2	TGTGCCTGGAGTTGGGGGACTAGCGGGATAAAACTGGGGCGGTCCTACGAGCAGTACTTC	CAWSWGTSGIKLGRSYEQYF
TRBV7-9	TRBJ1-2	.	.	TGTGCCAGCAGCTTACCATCCAATCTCTATGGCTACACCTTC	CASSLPSNLYGYTF
TRBV6-5	TRBJ2-7	.	.	TGTGCCAGCCGGGGGCGGATGACCTACGAGCAGTACTTC	CASRGRMTYEQYF
TRBV6-5	TRBJ2-7	.	.	TGTGCCAGCAGTTACTCGGCGGCAGTATACGAGCAGTACTTC	CASSYSAAVYEQYF
TRBV6-1	TRBJ1-4	.	.	TGTGCCAGCAGTGAATCCTTTGCAGCCCCTCTGTCTAAAAAACTGTTTTTT	CASSESFAAPLSKKLFF
TRBV30	TRBJ2-1	.	.	TGTGCCTGGATACAGGAAGGGGACAATGAGCAGTTCTTC	CAWIQEGDNEQFF
TRBV28	TRBJ2-1	.	TRBD2	TGTGCCAGCAGCCTACTAGCGGCGATAAACAATGAGCAGTTCTTC	CASSLLAAINNEQFF
TRBV29-1	TRBJ1-2	once	.	TGCAGCGTTGAAGGGCAGGGTCGGCGAAGAGACTATGGCTACACCTTC	CSVEGQGRRRDYGYTF
TRBV24-1	TRBJ2-5	.	TRBD2	TGTGCCACCAGGGACGGACTAGCGGGATCAGAGACCCAGTACTTC	CATRDGLAGSETQYF
TRBV7-8	TRBJ2-2	few	.	TGTGCCAGCAGCTTAGAACGGTTCAGGGGTACCGGGGAGCTGTTTTTT	CASSLERFRGTGELFF
TRBV5-4	TRBJ2-5	.	TRBD2	TGTGCCAGCAGTTTGACGGGCGGGAGGGAGACCCAGTACTTC	CASSLTGGRETQYF
TRBV19	TRBJ1-5	.	.	TGTGCCAGTAGTATCGGAAGGGGGGTCCAGCCCCAGCATTTT	CASSIGRGVQPQHF
TRBV5-4	TRBJ2-1	.	.	TGTGCCAGCAGCTTGAGGGGGTCTGTGATTGAGCAGTTCTTC	CASSLRGSVIEQFF
TRBV24-1	TRBJ2-2	.	TRBD1	TGTGCCACCAGTGGGACAGGGAACAACGGGGAGCTGTTTTTT	CATSGTGNNGELFF
TRBV5-1	TRBJ1-2	.	TRBD1	TGCGCCAGCAGCTTGGACGGGAGGGGGCCCTATGGCTACACCTTC	CASSLDGRGPYGYTF
TRBV18	TRBJ1-1	.	.	TGTGCCAGCTCACCACGTGAGGCAGGGGCGAGTGAAGCTTTCTTT	CASSPREAGASEAFF
TRBV4-2	TRBJ2-1	.	.	TGTGCCAGCAGCCCCCGTAGGGAGATCTACAATGAGCAGTTCTTC	CASSPRREIYNEQFF
TRBV5-8	TRBJ2-7	once	TRBD1	TGTGCCAGCAGTCTGACAGGGGGCCACTACGAGCAGTACTTC	CASSLTGGHYEQYF
TRBV6-2/TRBV6-3	TRBJ1-6	once	TRBD1	TGTGCCAGCAGTTACCCGGCCAGAATGGACAGGGCGGATTCACCCCTCCACTTT	CASSYPARMDRADSPLHF